This T cell receptor beta chain stems from a study of cytomegalovirus exposure and HLA in healthy donors. There are a few counts of this clone. Primers for the PCR totalled 60 Vbeta and 13 Jbeta. Profiling relied on immunoSEQ multiplex PCR, and the TCRdb table lists in-frame clones only, not all of them. The data hold over 100,000 clones, with about 8.5% observed a single time. This CDR3 is 14 amino acids long. The germline CDR1 and CDR2 sequences are WSHSY and SAAADI. V lost 3 bases and J lost 3; bases outside the gene matches: 2. The receptor's source is a man in his forties in good health and CMV-seronegative. This chain connects TRBV10-2 to TRBJ2-3; 8 bases fit TRBD2. The sample comprised PBMCs. The CDR3 sequence is CASSDGGATDTQYF. The CDR3 DNA follows: TGCGCCAGCAGTGACGGGGGGGCGACAGATACGCAGTATTTT.